These 6 T cell receptor beta chains came from one sample sequenced in a study of post-analysis software for immune sequencing data. Unique molecular identifiers had been added to the TCR beta cDNA libraries. TCRdb analysed the PCR reads with MiXCR anew, one entry per CDR3 protein. In the table there are about 560,000 distinct CDR3 sequences, about 40% of which are singletons. Study findings and constraints: Compared with controls, patients had more of five TRBV segments, including TRBV5-6, TRBV5-1 and TRBV20-1.

Their target antigens are unknown. The specimen sequenced was blood. The receptors stem from a girl between 10 and 17 years old with multiple sclerosis.

The V call is TRBV12-3 or TRBV12-4, the J call TRBJ2-7; D remains unclear. The V gene lost 4 bases and the J gene lost 1 base, with 8 bases spanning the gap. There are 13 residues in the CDR3. Written as DNA, the CDR3 is TGTGCCAGCAGTTCCTTGGGGTCCTACGAGCAGTACTTC. It yields the protein CASSSLGSYEQYF.

This chain joins TRBV7-9 and TRBJ2-5; 9 bases match TRBD1. Per germline, CDR1 SEHNR and CDR2 FQNEAQ (reference sequence). The CDR3 sequence is 15 residues long. V trimming: 3 bases; J trimming: 3 bases; junction bases outside the gene matches: 5. The CDR3 DNA sequence: TGTGCCAGCAGCTTCGCCGGGACAGGGAAAGAGACCCAGTACTTC. Translated, it gives CASSFAGTGKETQYF.

The rearrangement joins TRBV4-2 to TRBJ1-1; no clear D. The CDR3 is 14 amino acids. CDR1 and CDR2 (germline): LGHNA, YNFKEQ. Trimming stripped 3 bases from V and 1 base from J, with 9 bases between. CDR3 in DNA: TGTGCCAGCAGCCAGTCCACAGAGAACACTGAAGCTTTCTTT. It is translated as CASSQSTENTEAFF.

Many counts were recorded for this clonotype. The CDR3 bases are TGCGCCAGCAGCCAAGATGGTATCCTAGATTCACCCCAGGAGCAGTTCTTC. It yields the protein CASSQDGILDSPQEQFF. This chain joins TRBV4-1 and TRBJ2-1; D is ambiguous. The germline V and J ends were trimmed by 0 bases and 10 bases, with 22 bases remaining between them. The CDR3 is made up of 17 amino acids. Germline CDR1 MGHRA, CDR2 YSYEKL.

The rearrangement uses TRBV4-2 and TRBJ2-7; 10 bases align to TRBD2. The trim removed 0 bases at V and 3 bases at J, leaving 11 bases unmatched. Germline values: CDR1 LGHNA, CDR2 YNFKEQ. This CDR3 spans 18 amino acids. In nucleotides, the CDR3 is TGTGCCAGCAGCCAAGACTCATTGGTCTCTAGCGGGAGCTACGAGCAGTACTTC. This gives the protein CASSQDSLVSSGSYEQYF.

The genes are TRBV6-1 and TRBJ1-1; D not certain. The CDR3 length is 15 residues. Germline CDR1 reads MNHNS; CDR2 reads SASEGT. Trimming pared 1 base from V and 1 base from J, leaving 10 bases between. In nucleotides, the CDR3 is TGTGCCAGCAGTGAAGGAGGTTTCGAGAACACTGAAGCTTTCTTT. This translates into CASSEGGFENTEAFF.